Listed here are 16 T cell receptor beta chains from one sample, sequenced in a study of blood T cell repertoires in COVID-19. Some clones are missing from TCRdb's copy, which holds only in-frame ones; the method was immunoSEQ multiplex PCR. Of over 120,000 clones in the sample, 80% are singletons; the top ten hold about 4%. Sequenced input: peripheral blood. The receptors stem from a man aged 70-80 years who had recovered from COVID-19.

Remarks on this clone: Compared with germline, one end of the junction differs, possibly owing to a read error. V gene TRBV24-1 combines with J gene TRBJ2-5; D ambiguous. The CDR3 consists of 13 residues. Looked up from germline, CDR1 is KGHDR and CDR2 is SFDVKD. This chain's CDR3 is CATSDLIQESQYF. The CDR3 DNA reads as TGTGCCACCAGTGATCTTATCCAAGAGTCCCAGTACTTC.

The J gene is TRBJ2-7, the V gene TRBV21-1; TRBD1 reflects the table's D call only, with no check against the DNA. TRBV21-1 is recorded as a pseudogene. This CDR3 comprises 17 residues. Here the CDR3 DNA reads TGTGCCAGCAGCCTCCGGGACAGGGGGACTCGGGGGTACGAGCAGTACTTC. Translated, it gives CASSLRDRGTRGYEQYF.

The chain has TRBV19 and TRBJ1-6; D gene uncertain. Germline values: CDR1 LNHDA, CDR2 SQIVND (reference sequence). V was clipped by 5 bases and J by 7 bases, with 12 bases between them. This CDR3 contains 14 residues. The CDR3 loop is CASSFGLMNSPLHF. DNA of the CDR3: TGTGCCAGTAGTTTTGGACTGATGAATTCACCCCTCCACTTT.

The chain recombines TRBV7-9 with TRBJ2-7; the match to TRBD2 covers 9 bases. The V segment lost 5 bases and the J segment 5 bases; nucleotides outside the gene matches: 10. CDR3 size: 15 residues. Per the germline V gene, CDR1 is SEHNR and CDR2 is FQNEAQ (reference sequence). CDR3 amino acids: CASSALEREVHEQYF. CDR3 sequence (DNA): TGTGCCAGCAGCGCCTTAGAGCGGGAGGTCCACGAGCAGTACTTC.

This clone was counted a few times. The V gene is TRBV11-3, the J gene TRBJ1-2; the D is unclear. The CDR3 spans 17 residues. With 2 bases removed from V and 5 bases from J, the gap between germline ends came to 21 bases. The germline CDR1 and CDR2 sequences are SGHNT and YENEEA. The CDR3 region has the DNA TGTGCCAGCAGCTTACCGGGAGAGAGGCTTGGCTTTTATGGCTACACCTTC. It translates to CASSLPGERLGFYGYTF.

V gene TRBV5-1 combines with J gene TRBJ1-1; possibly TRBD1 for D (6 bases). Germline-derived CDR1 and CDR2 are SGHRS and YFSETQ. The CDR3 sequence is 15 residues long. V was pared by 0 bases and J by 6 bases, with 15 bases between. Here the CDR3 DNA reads TGCGCCAGCAGCTTGGATGGAATCAGGGGATCTGAAGCTTTCTTT. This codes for CASSLDGIRGSEAFF.

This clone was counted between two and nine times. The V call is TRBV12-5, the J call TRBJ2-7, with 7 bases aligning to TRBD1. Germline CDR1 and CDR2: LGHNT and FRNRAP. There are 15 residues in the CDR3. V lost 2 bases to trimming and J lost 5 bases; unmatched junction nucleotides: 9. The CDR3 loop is CASGLMRTGLHEQYF. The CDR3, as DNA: TGTGCTAGTGGTTTGATGAGGACAGGCCTCCACGAGCAGTACTTC.

CDR3 residues: CASNLGPNKFF. The CDR3 region has the DNA TGTGCCAGCAATCTTGGGCCCAATAAGTTCTTC. The rearrangement links TRBV19 to TRBJ2-1, with no clear D. The CDR3 spans 11 residues. In germline, CDR1 is LNHDA, CDR2 SQIVND (reference sequence). The ends were cut back, 9 bases at V and 14 bases at J, with 17 bases in the middle.

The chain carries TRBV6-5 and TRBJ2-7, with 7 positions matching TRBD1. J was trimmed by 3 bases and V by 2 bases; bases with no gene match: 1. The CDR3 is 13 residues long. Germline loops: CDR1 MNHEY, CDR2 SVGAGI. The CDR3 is CASSYRQGYEQYF. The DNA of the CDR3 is TGTGCCAGCAGTTACAGACAGGGCTACGAGCAGTACTTC.

DNA of the CDR3: TGTGCCAGCAGCTCCGGGAGGCAGGGAGGGACCTACGAGCAGTACTTC. Translation gives CASSSGRQGGTYEQYF. The chain carries TRBV11-2 and TRBJ2-7; 7 bases align to TRBD2. V lost 4 bases and J lost 2; bases outside the gene matches: 11. The CDR3 is made up of 16 amino acids. Germline V gene lookup returns CDR1 SGHAT and CDR2 FQNNGV.

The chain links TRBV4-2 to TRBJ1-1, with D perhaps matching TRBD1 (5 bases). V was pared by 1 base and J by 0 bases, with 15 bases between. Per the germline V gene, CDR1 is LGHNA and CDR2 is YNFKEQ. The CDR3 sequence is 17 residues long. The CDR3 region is CASSQGVPRAMNTEAFF. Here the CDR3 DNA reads TGTGCCAGCAGCCAAGGGGTTCCCAGGGCTATGAACACTGAAGCTTTCTTT.

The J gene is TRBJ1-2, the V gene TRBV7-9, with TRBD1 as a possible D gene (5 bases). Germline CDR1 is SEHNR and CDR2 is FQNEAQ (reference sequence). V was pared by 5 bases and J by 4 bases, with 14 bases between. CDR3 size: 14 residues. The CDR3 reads CASSLFQGGYGYTF. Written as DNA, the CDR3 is TGTGCCAGCAGCCTCTTTCAGGGAGGCTATGGCTACACCTTC.

In DNA, the CDR3 is TGTGCCAGCAGTGAAGCTGGGACTAGCGGGAGGGTGCAGTACTTC. It specifies CASSEAGTSGRVQYF. The chain uses TRBV2 and TRBJ2-7; TRBD2 matches at 16 bases. This CDR3 has 15 residues. V lost 0 bases to trimming and J lost 9 bases; unmatched junction nucleotides: 2. Germline V gives CDR1 SNHLY, CDR2 FYNNEI.

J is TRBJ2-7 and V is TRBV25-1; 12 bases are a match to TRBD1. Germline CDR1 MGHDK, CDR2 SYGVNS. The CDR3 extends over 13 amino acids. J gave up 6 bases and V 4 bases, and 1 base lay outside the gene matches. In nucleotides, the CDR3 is TGTGCCAGCAGTGGGGACAGGGGGCTCGAGCAGTACTTC. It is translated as CASSGDRGLEQYF.

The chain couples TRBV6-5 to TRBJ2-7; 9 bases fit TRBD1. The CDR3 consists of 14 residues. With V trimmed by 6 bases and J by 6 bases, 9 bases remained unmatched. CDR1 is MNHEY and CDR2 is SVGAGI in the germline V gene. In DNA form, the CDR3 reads TGTGCCAGCAGCCTACAGGGGGCGTCCGGCGAGCAGTACTTC. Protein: CASSLQGASGEQYF.

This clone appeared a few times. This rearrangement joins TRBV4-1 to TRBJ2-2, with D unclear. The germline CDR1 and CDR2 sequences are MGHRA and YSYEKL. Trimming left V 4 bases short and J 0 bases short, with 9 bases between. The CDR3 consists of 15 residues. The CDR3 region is CASSLQVPNTGELFF. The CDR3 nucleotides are TGCGCCAGCAGCCTTCAGGTGCCGAACACCGGGGAGCTGTTTTTT.